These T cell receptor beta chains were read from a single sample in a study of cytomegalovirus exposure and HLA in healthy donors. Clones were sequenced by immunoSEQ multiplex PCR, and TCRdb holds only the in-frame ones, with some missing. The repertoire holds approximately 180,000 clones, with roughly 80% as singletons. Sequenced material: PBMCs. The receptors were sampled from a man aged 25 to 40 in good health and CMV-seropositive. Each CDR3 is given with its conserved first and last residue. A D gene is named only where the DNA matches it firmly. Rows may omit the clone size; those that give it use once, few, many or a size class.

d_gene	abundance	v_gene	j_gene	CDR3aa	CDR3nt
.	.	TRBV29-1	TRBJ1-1	CSVERPGVWTEAFF	TGCAGCGTTGAGCGCCCAGGGGTGTGGACTGAAGCTTTCTTT
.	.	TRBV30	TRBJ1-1	CACAGGPYTEAFF	TGTGCCTGCGCGGGGGGGCCGTACACTGAAGCTTTCTTT
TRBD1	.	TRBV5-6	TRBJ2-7	CASSLSGTGGLYEQYF	TGTGCCAGCAGCTTATCCGGGACAGGGGGATTGTACGAGCAGTACTTC
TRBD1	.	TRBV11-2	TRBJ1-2	CASSWGGQGATHGYTF	TGTGCCAGCAGCTGGGGGGGGCAGGGGGCAACCCATGGCTACACCTTC
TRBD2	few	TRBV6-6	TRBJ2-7	CASSYNGRAYEQYF	TGTGCCAGCAGTTACAACGGGAGGGCCTACGAGCAGTACTTC
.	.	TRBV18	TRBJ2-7	CASSPTGYEQYF	TGTGCCAGCTCACCGACTGGCTACGAGCAGTACTTC
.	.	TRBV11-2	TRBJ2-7	CASSLVSLGADEQYF	TGTGCCAGCAGCTTAGTGTCCTTGGGGGCAGACGAGCAGTACTTC
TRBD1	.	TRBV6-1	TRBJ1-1	CASSTRTGNTEAFF	TGTGCCAGCAGTACCCGGACAGGCAACACTGAAGCTTTCTTT
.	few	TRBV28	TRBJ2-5	CASSLYAGSGQETQYF	TGTGCCAGCAGTTTATACGCCGGGAGCGGGCAAGAGACCCAGTACTTC
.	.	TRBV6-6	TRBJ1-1	CASSYSAYKNTEAFF	TGTGCCAGCAGTTACTCGGCATATAAGAACACTGAAGCTTTCTTT
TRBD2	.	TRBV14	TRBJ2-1	CASSQEWAGERLAGVEQFF	TGTGCCAGCAGCCAAGAATGGGCAGGCGAGAGACTAGCGGGAGTTGAGCAGTTCTTC
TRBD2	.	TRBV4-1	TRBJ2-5	CASSRTSGQETQYF	TGCGCCAGCAGCCGGACTAGCGGCCAAGAGACCCAGTACTTC
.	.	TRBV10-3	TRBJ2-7	CAISGGDEQYF	TGTGCCATCAGTGGAGGTGACGAGCAGTACTTC
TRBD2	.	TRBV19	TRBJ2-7	CASSRSFSRLAGEQYF	TGTGCCAGTAGCCGATCCTTCAGCAGACTAGCGGGGGAGCAGTACTTC
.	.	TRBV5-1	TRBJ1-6	CASSLGRMDNSPLHF	TGCGCCAGCAGCTTGGGCAGGATGGATAATTCACCCCTCCACTTT
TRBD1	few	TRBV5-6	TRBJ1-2	CASSYLGQGTNHGYTF	TGTGCCAGCAGCTACCTGGGACAGGGCACAAACCATGGCTACACCTTC
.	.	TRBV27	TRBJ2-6	CASSLLAGNGANVLTF	TGTGCCAGCAGTTTATTGGCGGGCAATGGGGCCAACGTCCTGACTTTC
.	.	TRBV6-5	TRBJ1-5	CASSREGNQPQHF	TGTGCCAGCAGCAGGGAGGGCAATCAGCCCCAGCATTTT
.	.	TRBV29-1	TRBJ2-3	CSVDVARGDTQYF	TGCAGCGTTGATGTTGCGCGAGGGGATACGCAGTATTTT
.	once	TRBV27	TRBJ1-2	CASSPLDHTTGPYGYTF	TGTGCCAGCAGTCCCCTAGATCATACGACAGGCCCCTATGGCTACACCTTC
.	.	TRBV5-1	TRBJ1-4	CASSLGSVTNEKLFF	TGCGCCAGCAGCTTGGGGTCAGTTACTAATGAAAAACTGTTTTTT
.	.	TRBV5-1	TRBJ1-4	CASSLVRGSEKLFF	TGCGCCAGCAGCTTGGTTCGGGGAAGCGAAAAACTGTTTTTT
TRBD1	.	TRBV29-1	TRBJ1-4	CSVELGTGRLEKLFF	TGCAGCGTTGAACTTGGGACAGGTCGTCTCGAAAAACTGTTTTTT
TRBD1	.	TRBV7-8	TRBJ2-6	CASSSTGAGANVLTF	TGTGCCAGCAGTTCGACAGGGGCTGGGGCCAACGTCCTGACTTTC
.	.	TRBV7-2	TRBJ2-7	CASSFRQSSYEQYF	TGTGCCAGCAGCTTCCGACAGTCCTCCTACGAGCAGTACTTC
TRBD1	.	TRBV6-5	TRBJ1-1	CASSRQGQNTEAFF	TGTGCCAGCAGTAGACAGGGGCAGAACACTGAAGCTTTCTTT
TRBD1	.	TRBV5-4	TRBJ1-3	CASSAAGTGLPGNTIYF	TGTGCCAGCAGCGCCGCCGGGACAGGGCTCCCTGGAAACACCATATATTTT
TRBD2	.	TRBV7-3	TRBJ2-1	CASSPGTSGSNEQFF	TGTGCCAGCAGCCCAGGGACTAGCGGGAGCAATGAGCAGTTCTTC